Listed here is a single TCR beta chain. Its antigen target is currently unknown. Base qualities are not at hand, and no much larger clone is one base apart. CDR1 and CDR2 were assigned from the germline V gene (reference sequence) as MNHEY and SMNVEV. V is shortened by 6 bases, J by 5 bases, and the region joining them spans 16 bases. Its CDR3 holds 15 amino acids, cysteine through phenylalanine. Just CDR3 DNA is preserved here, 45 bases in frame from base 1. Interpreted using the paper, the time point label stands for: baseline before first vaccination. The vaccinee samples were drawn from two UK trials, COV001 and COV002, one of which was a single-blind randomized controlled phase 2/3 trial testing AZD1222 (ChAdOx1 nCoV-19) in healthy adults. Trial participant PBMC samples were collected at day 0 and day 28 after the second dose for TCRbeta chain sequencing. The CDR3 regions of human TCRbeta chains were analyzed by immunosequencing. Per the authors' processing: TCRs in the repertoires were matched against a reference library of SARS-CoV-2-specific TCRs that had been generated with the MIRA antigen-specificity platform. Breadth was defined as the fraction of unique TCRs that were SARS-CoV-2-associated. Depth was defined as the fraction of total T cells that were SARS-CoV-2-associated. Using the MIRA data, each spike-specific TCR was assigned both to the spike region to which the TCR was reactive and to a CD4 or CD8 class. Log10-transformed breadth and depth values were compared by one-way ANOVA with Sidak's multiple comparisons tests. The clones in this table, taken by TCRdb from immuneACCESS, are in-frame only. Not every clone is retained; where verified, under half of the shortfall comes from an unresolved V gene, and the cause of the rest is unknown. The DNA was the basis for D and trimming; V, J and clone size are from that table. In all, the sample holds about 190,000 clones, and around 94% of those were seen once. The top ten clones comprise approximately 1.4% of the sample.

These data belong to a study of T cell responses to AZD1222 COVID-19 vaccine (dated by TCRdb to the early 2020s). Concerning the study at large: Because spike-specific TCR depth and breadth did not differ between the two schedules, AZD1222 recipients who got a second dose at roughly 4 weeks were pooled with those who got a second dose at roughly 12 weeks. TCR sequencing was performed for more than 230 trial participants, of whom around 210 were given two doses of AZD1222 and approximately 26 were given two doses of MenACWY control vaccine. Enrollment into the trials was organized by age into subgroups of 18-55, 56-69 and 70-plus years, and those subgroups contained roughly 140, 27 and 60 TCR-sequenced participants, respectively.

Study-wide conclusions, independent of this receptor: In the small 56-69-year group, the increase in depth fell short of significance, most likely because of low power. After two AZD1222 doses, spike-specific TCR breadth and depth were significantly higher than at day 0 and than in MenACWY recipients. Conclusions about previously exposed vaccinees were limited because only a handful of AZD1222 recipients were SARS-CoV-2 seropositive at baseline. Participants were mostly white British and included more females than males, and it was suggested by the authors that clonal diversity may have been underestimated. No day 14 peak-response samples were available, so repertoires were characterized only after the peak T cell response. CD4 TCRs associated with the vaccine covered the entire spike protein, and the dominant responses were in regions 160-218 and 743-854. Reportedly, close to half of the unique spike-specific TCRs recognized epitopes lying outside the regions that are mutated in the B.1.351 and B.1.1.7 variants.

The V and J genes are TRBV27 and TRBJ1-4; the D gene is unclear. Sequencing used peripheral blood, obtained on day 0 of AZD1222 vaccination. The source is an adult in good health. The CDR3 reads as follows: CASSSRQTENEKLFF. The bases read TGTGCCAGCAGCAGTCGTCAAACAGAAAATGAAAAACTGTTTTTT.